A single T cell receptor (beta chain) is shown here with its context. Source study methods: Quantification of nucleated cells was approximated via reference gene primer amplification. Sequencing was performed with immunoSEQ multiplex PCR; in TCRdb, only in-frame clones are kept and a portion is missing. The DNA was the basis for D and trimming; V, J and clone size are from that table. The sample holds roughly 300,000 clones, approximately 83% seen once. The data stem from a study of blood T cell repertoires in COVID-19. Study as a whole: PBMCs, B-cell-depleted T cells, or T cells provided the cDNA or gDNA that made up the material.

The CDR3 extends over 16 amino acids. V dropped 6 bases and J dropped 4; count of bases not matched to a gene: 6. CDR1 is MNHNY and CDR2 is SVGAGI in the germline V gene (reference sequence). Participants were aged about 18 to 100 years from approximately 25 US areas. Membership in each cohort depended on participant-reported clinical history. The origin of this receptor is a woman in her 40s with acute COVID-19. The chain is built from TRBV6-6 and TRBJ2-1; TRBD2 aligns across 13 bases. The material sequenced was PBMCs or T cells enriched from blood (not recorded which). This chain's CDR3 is CASRVGTSGAYNEQFF. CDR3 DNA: TGTGCCAGCAGGGTCGGGACTAGCGGGGCATACAATGAGCAGTTCTTC.